The clone carrying this T cell receptor beta chain was counted between two and nine times. What it recognizes is unknown. Other DNA sequences in the same sample also yield this CDR3. This record comes from a study of Ad26.COV2.S vaccination and SARS-CoV-2 variants. Study background: Administration of Ad26.COV2.S was intramuscular, either once or twice 56 days apart.

Treatment noted: roughly 19 received Ad26.COV2.S at low or high dose, single or two shots; about five received placebo; per-sample allocation not given. The study sampled participants on day 63 after the first vaccine or placebo injection. This CDR3 contains 13 residues. The germline V and J ends were trimmed by 6 bases and 2 bases, with 10 bases remaining between them. The germline V gene has CDR1 MDHEN and CDR2 SYDVKM. Study-level findings and limits: The analyses of TCR breadth and depth may have understated the size of total T cell responses. Recipients of vaccine and of placebo showed similar breadth of their non-spike TCR repertoires.

Clones were sequenced by immunoSEQ multiplex PCR, and TCRdb holds only the in-frame ones, with some missing. The sample includes 300,000 to 350,000 clones, around nine tenths of them seen just once. The chain combines TRBV28 with TRBJ1-2, with D uncertain. This TCR derives from a person aged 18-60 years who received the Ad26.COV2.S COVID-19 vaccine or a placebo. The source was peripheral blood, collected in a trial of Ad26.COV2.S vaccine versus placebo. The CDR3 is CASRSPPNYGYTF. CDR3 DNA: TGTGCCAGCAGGTCCCCACCCAACTATGGCTACACCTTC.